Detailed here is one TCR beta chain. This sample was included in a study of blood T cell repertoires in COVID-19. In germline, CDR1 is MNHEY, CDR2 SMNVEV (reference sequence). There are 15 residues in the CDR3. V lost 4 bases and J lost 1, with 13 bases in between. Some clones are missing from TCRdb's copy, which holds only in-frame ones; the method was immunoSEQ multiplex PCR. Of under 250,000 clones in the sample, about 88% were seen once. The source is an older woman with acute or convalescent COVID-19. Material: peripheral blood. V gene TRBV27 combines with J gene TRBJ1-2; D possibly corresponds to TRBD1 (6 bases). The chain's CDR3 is CASSSRGAGNYGYTF. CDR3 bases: TGTGCCAGCAGTTCTCGGGGGGCCGGTAACTATGGCTACACCTTC.